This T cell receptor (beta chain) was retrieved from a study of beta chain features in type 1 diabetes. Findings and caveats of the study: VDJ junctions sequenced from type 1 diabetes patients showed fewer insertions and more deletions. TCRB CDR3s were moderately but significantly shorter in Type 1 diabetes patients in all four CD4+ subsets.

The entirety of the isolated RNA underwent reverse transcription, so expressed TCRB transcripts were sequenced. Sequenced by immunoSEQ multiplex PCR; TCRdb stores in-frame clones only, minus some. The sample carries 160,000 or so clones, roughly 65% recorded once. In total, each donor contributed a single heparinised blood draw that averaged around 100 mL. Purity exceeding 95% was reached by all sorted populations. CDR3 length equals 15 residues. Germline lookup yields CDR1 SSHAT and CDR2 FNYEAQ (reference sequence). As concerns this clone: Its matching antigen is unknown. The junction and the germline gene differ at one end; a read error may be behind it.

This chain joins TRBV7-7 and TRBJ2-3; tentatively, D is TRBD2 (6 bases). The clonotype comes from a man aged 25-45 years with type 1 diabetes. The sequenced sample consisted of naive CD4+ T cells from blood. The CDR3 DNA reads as TGTGCTAGCAGCTTGGGGGGTACTAGCACAGATACGCAGTATTTT. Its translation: CASSLGGTSTDTQYF.